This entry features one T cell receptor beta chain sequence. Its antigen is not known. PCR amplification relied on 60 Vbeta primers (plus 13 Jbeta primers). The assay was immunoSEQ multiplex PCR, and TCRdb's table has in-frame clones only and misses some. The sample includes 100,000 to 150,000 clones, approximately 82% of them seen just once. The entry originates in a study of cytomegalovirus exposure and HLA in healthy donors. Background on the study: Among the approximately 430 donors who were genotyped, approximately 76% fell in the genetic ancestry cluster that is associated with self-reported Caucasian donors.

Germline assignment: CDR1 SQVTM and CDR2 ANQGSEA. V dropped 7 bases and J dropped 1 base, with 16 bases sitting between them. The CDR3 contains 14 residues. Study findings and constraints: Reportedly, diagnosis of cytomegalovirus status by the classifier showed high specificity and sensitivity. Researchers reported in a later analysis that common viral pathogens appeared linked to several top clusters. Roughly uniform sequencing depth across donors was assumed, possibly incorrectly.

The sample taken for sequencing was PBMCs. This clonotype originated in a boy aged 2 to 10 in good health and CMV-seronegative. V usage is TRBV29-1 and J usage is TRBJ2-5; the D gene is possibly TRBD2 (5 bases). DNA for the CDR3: TGCAGCGCCCAGGAGGCGCAGCTCCAAGAGACCCAGTACTTC. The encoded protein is CSAQEAQLQETQYF.